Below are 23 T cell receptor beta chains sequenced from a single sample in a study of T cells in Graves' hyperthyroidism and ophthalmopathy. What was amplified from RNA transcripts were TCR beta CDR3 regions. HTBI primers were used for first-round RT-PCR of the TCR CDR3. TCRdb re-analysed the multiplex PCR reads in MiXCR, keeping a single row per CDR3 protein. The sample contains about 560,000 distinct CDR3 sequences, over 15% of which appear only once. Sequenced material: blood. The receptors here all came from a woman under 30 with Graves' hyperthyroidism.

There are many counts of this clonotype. The CDR3 region has the DNA TGTGCCAGCAGTTTGTGGAGCGAGGACGATGAGCAGTTCTTC. Residues: CASSLWSEDDEQFF. The chain links TRBV12-3 or TRBV12-4 to TRBJ2-1; no reliable D call. The CDR3 length is 14 residues. Trimming removed 3 bases at V and 8 bases at J, with 14 bases between.

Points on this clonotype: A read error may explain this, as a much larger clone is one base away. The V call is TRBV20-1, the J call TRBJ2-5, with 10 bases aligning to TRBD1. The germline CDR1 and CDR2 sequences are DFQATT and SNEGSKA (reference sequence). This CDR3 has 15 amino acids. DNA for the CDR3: TGCAGTGCGCGCGCTGACAGGGGGCGATGGGAGACCCAGTGCTTC. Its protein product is CSARADRGRWETQCF.

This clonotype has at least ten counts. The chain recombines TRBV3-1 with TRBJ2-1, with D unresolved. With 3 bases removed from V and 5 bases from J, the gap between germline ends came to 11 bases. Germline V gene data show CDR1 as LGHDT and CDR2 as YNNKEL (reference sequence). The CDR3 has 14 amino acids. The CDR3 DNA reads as TGTGCCAGCAGCCACCCACTGGACGACAATGAGCAGTTCTTC. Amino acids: CASSHPLDDNEQFF.

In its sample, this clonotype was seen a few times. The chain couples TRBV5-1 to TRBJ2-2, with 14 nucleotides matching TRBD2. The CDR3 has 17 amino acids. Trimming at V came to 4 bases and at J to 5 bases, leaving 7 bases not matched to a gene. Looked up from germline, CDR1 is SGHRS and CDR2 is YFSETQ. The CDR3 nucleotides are TGCGCCAGCAGCAAGGGACTAGCGGGGGTCCGAACCGGGGAGCTGTTTTTT. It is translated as CASSKGLAGVRTGELFF.

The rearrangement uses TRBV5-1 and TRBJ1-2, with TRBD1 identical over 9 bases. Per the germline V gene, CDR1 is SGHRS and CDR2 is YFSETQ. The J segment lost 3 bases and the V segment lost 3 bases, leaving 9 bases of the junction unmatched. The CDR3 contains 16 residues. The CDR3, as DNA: TGCGCCAGCAGCTCCGGGACAGGGCGAGCAGACTATGGCTACACCTTC. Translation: CASSSGTGRADYGYTF.

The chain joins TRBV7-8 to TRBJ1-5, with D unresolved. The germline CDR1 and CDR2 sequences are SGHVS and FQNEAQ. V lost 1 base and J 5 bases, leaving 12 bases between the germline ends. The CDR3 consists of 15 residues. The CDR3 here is CASSLDEGGDQPQHF. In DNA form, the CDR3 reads TGTGCCAGCAGCTTAGATGAGGGTGGGGATCAGCCCCAGCATTTT.

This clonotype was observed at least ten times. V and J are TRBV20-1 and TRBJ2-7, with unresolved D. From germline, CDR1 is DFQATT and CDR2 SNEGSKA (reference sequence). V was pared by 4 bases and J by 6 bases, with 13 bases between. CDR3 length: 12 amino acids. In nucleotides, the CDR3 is TGCAGTGCTAATCCACCCTTCGGCGAGCAGTACTTC. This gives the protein CSANPPFGEQYF.

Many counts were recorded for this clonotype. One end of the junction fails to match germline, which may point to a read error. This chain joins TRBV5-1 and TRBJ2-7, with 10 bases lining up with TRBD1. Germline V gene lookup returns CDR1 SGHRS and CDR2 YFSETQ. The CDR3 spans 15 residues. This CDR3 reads CASSLGGTGAYEQYF. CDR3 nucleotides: TGTGCCAGCAGCTTAGGTGGGACAGGGGCTTACGAGCAGTACTTC.

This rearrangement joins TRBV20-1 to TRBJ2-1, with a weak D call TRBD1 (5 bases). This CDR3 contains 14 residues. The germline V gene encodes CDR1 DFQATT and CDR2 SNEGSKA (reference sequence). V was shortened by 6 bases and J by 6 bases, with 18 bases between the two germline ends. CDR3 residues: CSAIRPGSFNEQFF. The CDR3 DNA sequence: TGCAGTGCCATCCGGCCAGGGTCATTCAATGAGCAGTTCTTC.

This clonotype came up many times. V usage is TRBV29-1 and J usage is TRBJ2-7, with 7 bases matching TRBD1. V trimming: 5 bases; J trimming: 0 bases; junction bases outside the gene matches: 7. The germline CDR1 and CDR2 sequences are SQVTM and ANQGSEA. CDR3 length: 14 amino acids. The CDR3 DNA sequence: TGCAGCGTTAGCGCCGGGACAGCCTCCTACGAGCAGTACTTC. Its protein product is CSVSAGTASYEQYF.

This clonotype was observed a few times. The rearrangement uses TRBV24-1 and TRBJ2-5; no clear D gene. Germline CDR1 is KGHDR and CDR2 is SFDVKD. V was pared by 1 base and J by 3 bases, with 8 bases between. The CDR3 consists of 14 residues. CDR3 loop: CATSDFRQEETQYF. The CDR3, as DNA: TGTGCCACCAGTGATTTCAGGCAGGAAGAGACCCAGTACTTC.

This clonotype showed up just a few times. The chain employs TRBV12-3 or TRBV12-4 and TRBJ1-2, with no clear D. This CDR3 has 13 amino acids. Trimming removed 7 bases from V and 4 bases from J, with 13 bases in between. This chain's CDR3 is CASTLGNAYGYTF. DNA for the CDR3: TGTGCCAGCACCCTCGGCAACGCCTATGGCTACACCTTC.

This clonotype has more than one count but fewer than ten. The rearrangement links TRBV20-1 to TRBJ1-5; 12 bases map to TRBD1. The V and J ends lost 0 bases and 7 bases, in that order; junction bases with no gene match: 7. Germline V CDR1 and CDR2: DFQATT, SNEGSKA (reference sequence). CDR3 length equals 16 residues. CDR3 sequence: CSARDYGTGGGQPQHF. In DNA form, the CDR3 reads TGCAGTGCTAGAGATTACGGGACAGGGGGCGGGCAGCCCCAGCATTTT.

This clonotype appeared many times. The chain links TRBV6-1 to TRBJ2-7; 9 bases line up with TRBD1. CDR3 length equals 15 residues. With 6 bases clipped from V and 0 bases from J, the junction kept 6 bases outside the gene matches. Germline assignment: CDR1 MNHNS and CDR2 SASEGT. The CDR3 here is CASRPGTGSSYEQYF. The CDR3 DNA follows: TGTGCCAGCAGGCCCGGGACAGGGTCCTCCTACGAGCAGTACTTC.

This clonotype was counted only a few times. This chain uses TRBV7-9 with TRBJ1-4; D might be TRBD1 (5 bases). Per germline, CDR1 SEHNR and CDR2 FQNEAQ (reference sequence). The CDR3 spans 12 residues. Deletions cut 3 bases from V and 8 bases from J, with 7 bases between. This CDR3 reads CASSFREEKLFF. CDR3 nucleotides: TGTGCCAGCAGCTTCAGGGAGGAAAAACTGTTTTTT.

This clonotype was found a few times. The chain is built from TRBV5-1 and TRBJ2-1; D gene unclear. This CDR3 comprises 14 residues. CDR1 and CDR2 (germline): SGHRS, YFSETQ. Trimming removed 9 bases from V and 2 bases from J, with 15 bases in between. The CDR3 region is CATGSVGTYNEQFF. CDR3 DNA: TGCGCCACCGGCAGCGTGGGGACCTACAATGAGCAGTTCTTC.

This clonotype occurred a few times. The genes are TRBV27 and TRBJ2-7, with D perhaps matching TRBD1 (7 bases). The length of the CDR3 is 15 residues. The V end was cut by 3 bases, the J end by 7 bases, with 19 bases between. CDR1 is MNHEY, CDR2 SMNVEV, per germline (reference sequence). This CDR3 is CASSFEIKGAGEQYF. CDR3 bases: TGTGCCAGCAGTTTCGAGATAAAGGGGGCGGGGGAGCAGTACTTC.

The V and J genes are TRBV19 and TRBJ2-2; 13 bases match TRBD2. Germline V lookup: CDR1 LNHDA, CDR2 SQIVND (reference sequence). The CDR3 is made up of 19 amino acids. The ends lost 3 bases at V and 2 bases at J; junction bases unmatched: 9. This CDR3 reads CASSIFIGLAGVNTGELFF. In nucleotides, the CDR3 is TGTGCCAGTAGTATTTTTATCGGACTAGCGGGAGTAAACACCGGGGAGCTGTTTTTT.

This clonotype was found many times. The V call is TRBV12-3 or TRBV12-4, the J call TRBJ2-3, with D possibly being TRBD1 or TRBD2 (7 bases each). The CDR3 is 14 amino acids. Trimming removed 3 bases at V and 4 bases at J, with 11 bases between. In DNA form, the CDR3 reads TGTGCCAGCAGTTTCAGGGGGGGGGCAGATACGCAGTATTTT. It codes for CASSFRGGADTQYF.

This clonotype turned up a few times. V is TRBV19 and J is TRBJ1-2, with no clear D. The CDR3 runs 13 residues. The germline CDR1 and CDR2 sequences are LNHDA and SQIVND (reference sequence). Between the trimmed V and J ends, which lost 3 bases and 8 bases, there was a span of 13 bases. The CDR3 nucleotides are TGTGCCAGTAGTATTGGAGGGCGGAACGGCTACACCTTC. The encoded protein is CASSIGGRNGYTF.

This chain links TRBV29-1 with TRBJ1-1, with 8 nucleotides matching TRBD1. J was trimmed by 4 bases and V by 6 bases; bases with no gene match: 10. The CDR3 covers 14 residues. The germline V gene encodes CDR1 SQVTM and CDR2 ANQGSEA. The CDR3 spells CSVGDRPIGTEAFF. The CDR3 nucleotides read TGCAGCGTCGGGGACAGGCCTATAGGCACTGAAGCTTTCTTT.

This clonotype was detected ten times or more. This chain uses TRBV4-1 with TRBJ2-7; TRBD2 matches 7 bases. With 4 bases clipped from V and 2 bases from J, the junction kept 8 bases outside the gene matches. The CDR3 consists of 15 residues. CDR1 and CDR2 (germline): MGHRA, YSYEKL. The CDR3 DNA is TGCGCCAGCAGCCGGGAACTAGCGCTTACCTACGAGCAGTACTTC. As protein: CASSRELALTYEQYF.

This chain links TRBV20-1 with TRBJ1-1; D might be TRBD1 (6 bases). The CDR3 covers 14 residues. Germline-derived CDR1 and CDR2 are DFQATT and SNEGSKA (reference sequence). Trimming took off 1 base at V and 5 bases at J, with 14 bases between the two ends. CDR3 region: CSARGQGGRTEAFF. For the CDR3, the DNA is TGCAGTGCTAGAGGACAAGGGGGTCGTACTGAAGCTTTCTTT.